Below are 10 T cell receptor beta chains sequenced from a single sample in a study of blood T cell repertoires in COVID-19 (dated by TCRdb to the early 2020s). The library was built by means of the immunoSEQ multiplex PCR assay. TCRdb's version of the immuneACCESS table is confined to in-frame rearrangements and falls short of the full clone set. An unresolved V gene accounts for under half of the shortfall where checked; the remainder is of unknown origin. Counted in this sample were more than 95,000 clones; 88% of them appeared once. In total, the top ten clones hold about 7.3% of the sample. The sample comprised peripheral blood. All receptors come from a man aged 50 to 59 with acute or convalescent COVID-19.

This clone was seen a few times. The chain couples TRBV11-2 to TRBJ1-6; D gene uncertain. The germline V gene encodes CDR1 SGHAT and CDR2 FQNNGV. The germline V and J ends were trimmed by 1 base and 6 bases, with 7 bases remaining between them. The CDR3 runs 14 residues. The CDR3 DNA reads TGTGCCAGCAGCTTAGTTCGGAGTAATTCACCCCTCCACTTT. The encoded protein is CASSLVRSNSPLHF.

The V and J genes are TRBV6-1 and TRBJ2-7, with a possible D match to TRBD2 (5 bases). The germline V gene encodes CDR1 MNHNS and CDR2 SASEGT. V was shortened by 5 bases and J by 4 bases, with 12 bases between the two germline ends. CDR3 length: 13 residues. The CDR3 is CASSRESGYEQYF. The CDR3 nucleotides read TGTGCCAGCAGTAGGGAGTCGGGTTACGAGCAGTACTTC.

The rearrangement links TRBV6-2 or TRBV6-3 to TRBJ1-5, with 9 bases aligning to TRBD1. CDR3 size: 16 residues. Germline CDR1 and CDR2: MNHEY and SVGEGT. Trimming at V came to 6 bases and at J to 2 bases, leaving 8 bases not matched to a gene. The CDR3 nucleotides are TGTGCCAGCAGCAGCATGACAGGGGGTGGCAATCAGCCCCAGCATTTT. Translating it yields CASSSMTGGGNQPQHF.

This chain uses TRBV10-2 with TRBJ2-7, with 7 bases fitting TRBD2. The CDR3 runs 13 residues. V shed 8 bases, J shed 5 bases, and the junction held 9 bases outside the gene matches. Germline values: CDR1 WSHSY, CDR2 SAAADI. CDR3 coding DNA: TGCGCCAGCCGCTTCCCTAGCGGCAACGAGCAGTACTTC. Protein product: CASRFPSGNEQYF.

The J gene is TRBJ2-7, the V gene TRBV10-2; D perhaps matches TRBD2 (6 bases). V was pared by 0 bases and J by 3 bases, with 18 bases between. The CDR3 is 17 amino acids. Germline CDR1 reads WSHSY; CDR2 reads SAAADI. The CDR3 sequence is CASSESTGGLRVYEQYF. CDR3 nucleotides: TGCGCCAGCAGTGAGTCTACCGGGGGATTAAGAGTCTACGAGCAGTACTTC.

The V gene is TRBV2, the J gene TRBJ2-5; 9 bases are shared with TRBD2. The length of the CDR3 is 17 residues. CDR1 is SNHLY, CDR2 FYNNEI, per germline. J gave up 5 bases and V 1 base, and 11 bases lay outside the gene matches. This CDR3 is CASSEVGAGLAGETQYF. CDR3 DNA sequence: TGTGCCAGCAGTGAAGTGGGGGCGGGACTAGCTGGGGAGACCCAGTACTTC.

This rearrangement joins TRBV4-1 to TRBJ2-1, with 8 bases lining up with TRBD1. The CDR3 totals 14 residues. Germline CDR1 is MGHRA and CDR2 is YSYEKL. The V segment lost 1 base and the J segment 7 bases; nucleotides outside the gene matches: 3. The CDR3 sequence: CASSQGQGANEQFF. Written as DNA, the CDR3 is TGCGCCAGCAGCCAAGGGCAGGGGGCAAATGAGCAGTTCTTC.

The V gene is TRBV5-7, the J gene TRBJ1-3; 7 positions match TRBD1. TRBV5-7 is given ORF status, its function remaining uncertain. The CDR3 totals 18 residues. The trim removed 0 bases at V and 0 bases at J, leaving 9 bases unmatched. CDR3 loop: CASSLGRTGPISGNTIYF. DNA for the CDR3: TGTGCCAGCAGCTTGGGACGGACAGGACCTATCTCTGGAAACACCATATATTTT.

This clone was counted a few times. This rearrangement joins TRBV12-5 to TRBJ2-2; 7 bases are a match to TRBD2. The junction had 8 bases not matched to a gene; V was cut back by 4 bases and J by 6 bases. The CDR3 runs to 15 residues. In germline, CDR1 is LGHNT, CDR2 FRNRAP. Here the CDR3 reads CASGSVVAGAGELFF. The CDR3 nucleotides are TGTGCTAGTGGTTCCGTCGTGGCGGGAGCCGGGGAGCTGTTTTTT.

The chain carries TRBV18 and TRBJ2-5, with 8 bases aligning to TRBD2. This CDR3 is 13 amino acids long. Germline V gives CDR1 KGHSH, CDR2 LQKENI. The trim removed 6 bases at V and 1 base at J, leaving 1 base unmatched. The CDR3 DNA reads TGTGCCAGCTCTAGCGGGATCCAAGAGACCCAGTACTTC. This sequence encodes CASSSGIQETQYF.